One and the same sample provided the 17 T cell receptor beta chains below, sequenced in a study of blood T cell repertoires in COVID-19. Assay: immunoSEQ multiplex PCR; the TCRdb copy retains only in-frame clones and omits some. Here the sample spans more than 65,000 clones, approximately 90% being singletons. The specimen was peripheral blood. The receptor set was obtained from a man aged 55 to 70 with acute or convalescent COVID-19.

V usage is TRBV6-6 and J usage is TRBJ1-5, with TRBD1 identical over 9 bases. With 5 bases clipped from V and 6 bases from J, the junction kept 5 bases outside the gene matches. From germline, CDR1 is MNHNY and CDR2 SVGAGI (reference sequence). The length of the CDR3 is 14 residues. The CDR3 region is CASSISQGAQPQHF. Written as DNA, the CDR3 is TGTGCCAGCAGTATCTCACAGGGGGCTCAGCCCCAGCATTTT.

The chain joins TRBV11-1 to TRBJ1-2, with TRBD1 as a possible D gene (5 bases). CDR1 SGHAT and CDR2 FQDESV come from the germline V gene (reference sequence). V was cut by 2 bases and J by 0 bases, with 10 bases left in between. The CDR3 is 15 residues long. CDR3 region: CASSLYATANYGYTF. The CDR3 region has the DNA TGTGCCAGCAGCTTATATGCGACAGCTAACTATGGCTACACCTTC.

V gene TRBV6-1 combines with J gene TRBJ2-7, with TRBD1 matching 8 bases. V gave up 1 base and J gave up 3 bases; unmatched junction bases: 5. Germline CDR1 is MNHNS and CDR2 is SASEGT. The length of the CDR3 is 15 residues. CDR3 region: CASSEVGTGFYEQYF. The CDR3 DNA is TGTGCCAGCAGTGAAGTCGGGACAGGATTCTACGAGCAGTACTTC.

The V call is TRBV5-4, the J call TRBJ1-4; TRBD1 aligns across 11 bases. Looked up from germline, CDR1 is SGHNT and CDR2 is YYREEE (reference sequence). The trim removed 3 bases at V and 8 bases at J, leaving 6 bases unmatched. The CDR3 contains 15 residues. The CDR3 coding sequence is TGTGCCAGCAGCTCCAGGACAGGGGGCGTAGAAAAACTGTTTTTT. This encodes CASSSRTGGVEKLFF.

This clone is labeled medium-sized. V gene TRBV7-2 combines with J gene TRBJ2-7, with TRBD1 identical over 8 bases. V gave up 4 bases and J gave up 2 bases; unmatched junction bases: 7. The CDR3 is made up of 15 amino acids. Germline values: CDR1 SGHTA, CDR2 FQGNSA. The CDR3, as DNA: TGTGCCAGCAGCTGGCGAGGGACAGGAACCTACGAGCAGTACTTC. Translated, it gives CASSWRGTGTYEQYF.

V gene TRBV19 combines with J gene TRBJ2-1, with 11 bases lining up with TRBD2. After removal of 5 bases from V and 9 bases from J, the junction contained 12 bases not matched to a gene. The CDR3 is made up of 16 amino acids. From germline, CDR1 is LNHDA and CDR2 SQIVND (reference sequence). CDR3 DNA: TGTGCCAGTAGTCCCCTGACTAGCGGGGACCTGGGTGAGCAGTTCTTC. Its protein product is CASSPLTSGDLGEQFF.

The chain is built from TRBV5-1 and TRBJ2-1; 7 nucleotides align to TRBD1. CDR3 length: 16 residues. J was trimmed by 2 bases and V by 3 bases; bases with no gene match: 8. Germline assignment: CDR1 SGHRS and CDR2 YFSETQ. DNA for the CDR3: TGCGCCAGCAGCTCCGAAGACAGGGCCCCCTACAATGAGCAGTTCTTC. As protein: CASSSEDRAPYNEQFF.

The V and J genes are TRBV19 and TRBJ1-4, with D perhaps TRBD1 (5 bases). Per germline, CDR1 LNHDA and CDR2 SQIVND (reference sequence). This CDR3 is 18 amino acids long. Deletions cut 3 bases from V and 2 bases from J, with 19 bases between. In nucleotides, the CDR3 is TGTGCCAGTAGTATTCACAGGCCGTACTTTGCTACTAATGAAAAACTGTTTTTT. Its protein is CASSIHRPYFATNEKLFF. The whole variable domain, remainder taken from reference TRBV19 and TRBJ1-4, is DGGITQSPKYLFRKEGQNVTLSCEQNLNHDAMYWYRQDPGQGLRLIYYSQIVNDFQKGDIAEGYSVSREKKESFPLTVTSAQKNPTAFYLCASSIHRPYFATNEKLFFGSGTQLSVL.

The CDR3 DNA is TGCGCCAGCAGCCAAGATCTCGGGGACAACGGTGGAAACACCATATATTTT. It translates to CASSQDLGDNGGNTIYF. J is TRBJ1-3 and V is TRBV4-3, with D perhaps TRBD1 (6 bases). Trimming removed 0 bases at V and 3 bases at J, with 15 bases between. The CDR3 extends over 17 amino acids. The germline CDR1 and CDR2 sequences are LGHNA and YSLEER.

This clone was found a few times. J is TRBJ2-3 and V is TRBV9, with TRBD2 as a possible D gene (6 bases). The CDR3 consists of 16 residues. The V and J ends lost 0 bases and 3 bases respectively, with 14 bases between them. Germline V gene lookup returns CDR1 SGDLS and CDR2 YYNGEE. Here the CDR3 DNA reads TGTGCCAGCAGCGTAGCGTGGAGGGTAGCAACAGATACGCAGTATTTT. This sequence encodes CASSVAWRVATDTQYF.

The V call is TRBV5-4, the J call TRBJ1-4; 9 bases map to TRBD1. Germline loops: CDR1 SGHNT, CDR2 YYREEE (reference sequence). This CDR3 region has 16 residues. With 5 bases clipped from V and 8 bases from J, the junction kept 13 bases outside the gene matches. CDR3 DNA sequence: TGTGCCAGCAGTCCAGGAGGGGGGACAGGGAACGAAAAACTGTTTTTT. This encodes CASSPGGGTGNEKLFF.

The table lists this clone with a count of one. The chain carries TRBV18 and TRBJ2-3; 9 bases are shared with TRBD1. Germline assignment: CDR1 KGHSH and CDR2 LQKENI. J gave up 0 bases and V 3 bases, and 7 bases lay outside the gene matches. CDR3 length: 17 residues. As DNA, the CDR3 is TGTGCCAGCTCACCCACGCCCGGGACAGGGAGCACAGATACGCAGTATTTT. Its translation is CASSPTPGTGSTDTQYF.

The chain couples TRBV30 to TRBJ1-6; D is unclear. CDR1 GTSNPN and CDR2 SVGIG come from the germline V gene (reference sequence). CDR3 length equals 16 residues. V shed 1 base and J shed 0 bases, with 10 bases lying between them. The CDR3, as DNA: TGTGCCTGGAGTGGGCCCACAAGCTCCTATAATTCACCCCTCCACTTT. Amino acid sequence: CAWSGPTSSYNSPLHF.

The chain recombines TRBV25-1 with TRBJ1-2; a weak D match, TRBD1 (5 bases). CDR1 is MGHDK and CDR2 is SYGVNS in the germline V gene. The CDR3 loop spans 14 amino acids. The germline V and J ends were trimmed by 0 bases and 6 bases, with 11 bases remaining between them. The CDR3 reads CASSEYRGIDGYTF. CDR3 DNA sequence: TGTGCCAGCAGTGAATATAGGGGAATAGATGGCTACACCTTC.

This clone came up once. The chain combines TRBV11-2 with TRBJ2-3; 13 bases are a match to TRBD2. Germline CDR1 reads SGHAT; CDR2 reads FQNNGV. The ends lost 4 bases at V and 3 bases at J; junction bases unmatched: 7. The CDR3 sequence is 17 residues long. The CDR3 DNA reads TGTGCCAGCAGCTCCTCACTAGCGGGGGGGCGGACAGATACGCAGTATTTT. Translated, it gives CASSSSLAGGRTDTQYF.

The genes are TRBV7-3 and TRBJ1-4; no firm D call. CDR3 size: 13 residues. Germline V lookup: CDR1 SGHTA, CDR2 FQGTGA. V gave up 3 bases and J gave up 5 bases, with 7 bases separating them. The CDR3 bases are TGTGCCAGCAGCTTGGCGGTGAATGAAAAACTGTTTTTT. Its translation is CASSLAVNEKLFF.

This clone was recorded only once. The V call is TRBV21-1, the J call TRBJ1-6; the D call in the table, TRBD1, was not verified against the DNA. TRBV21-1 is a documented pseudogene. This CDR3 comprises 11 residues. CDR3: CASSKLAPLHF. The DNA of the CDR3 is TGTGCCAGCAGCAAGTTGGCTCCCCTCCACTTT.